This TCR beta chain originates from a study of T cell responses to AZD1222 COVID-19 vaccine. Data came from immunoSEQ multiplex PCR; TCRdb stores just in-frame clones and leaves some out. The data show 98,000 or so clones, about 88% seen once. Material: peripheral blood, obtained 28 days after the second AZD1222 dose. This clonotype was obtained from an adult who received the AZD1222 COVID-19 vaccine.

The DNA of the CDR3 is TGTGCCAGTAGTACTCACCAGGGAGGCTACACCTTC. It translates to CASSTHQGGYTF. This chain connects TRBV19 to TRBJ1-2, with a tentative D call TRBD1 (5 bases). Germline assignment: CDR1 LNHDA and CDR2 SQIVND (reference sequence). Trimming took 4 bases from V and 8 from J, leaving 11 bases between them. The CDR3 runs 12 residues.